Presented here are 14 T cell receptor beta chains from one specimen sequenced in a study of T cell clonality in common variable immunodeficiency. Broader study findings: Fewer deletions and N-nucleotide insertions were reportedly seen in common variable immunodeficiency TCR beta sequences.

The antigens of these receptors remain unknown. Data came from immunoSEQ multiplex PCR; TCRdb stores just in-frame clones and leaves some out. Sampling found almost 20,000 clones, none seen once. The sequenced material came from peripheral blood mononuclear cells. Receptors were obtained from a human donor with common variable immunodeficiency.

This clone was observed many times. The read terminates 3 residues before the CDR3 end, so the remaining end is supplied by the germline J gene. The chain is built from TRBV18 and TRBJ1-2; no clear D. CDR3 length: 14 amino acids. Trimming cost V 2 bases and J 2 bases, with 9 bases left between them. Germline assignment: CDR1 KGHSH and CDR2 LQKENI. The CDR3 here is CASSPSLLNYGYTF. Partial CDR3 DNA: TGTGCCAGCTCACCAAGTCTCCTAAACTATGGC.

This CDR3 is CASSVSRGDIYGYTF. Incomplete CDR3 DNA: TGTGCCAGCAGCGTGAGCAGGGGGGATATCTATGGC. This chain uses TRBV6-2 or TRBV6-3 with TRBJ1-2; 7 positions match TRBD1. Read coverage stops 3 residues before the CDR3 terminus; the germline J gene supplies the remainder. Germline V CDR1 and CDR2: MNHEY, SVGEGT. V was pared by 6 bases and J by 4 bases, with 11 bases of the junction left unmatched. The CDR3 is made up of 15 amino acids.

This clone came up many times. The read ends 3 residues before the CDR3 terminus; that terminus is restored from the germline J gene. This rearrangement joins TRBV4-1 to TRBJ1-2; 10 positions match TRBD1. In germline, CDR1 is MGHRA, CDR2 YSYEKL. The CDR3 runs 16 residues. Germline trimming cut 2 bases from V and 4 bases from J; bases unmatched to any gene: 7. The covered CDR3 bases are TGCGCCAGCAGCCAATCTGGGACAGGGGTAGGCTATGGC. Translated: CASSQSGTGVGYG. The CDR3, in full, reads CASSQSGTGVGYGYTF.

This clone was picked up many times. Sequencing ends 3 residues short of the CDR3 end; the germline J gene provides the rest. The chain is built from TRBV3-1 (or the pseudogene TRBV3-2) and TRBJ2-5; a possible D gene is TRBD2 (7 bases). The CDR3 is 16 residues long. CDR1 and CDR2 from the germline V gene are LGHDT and YNNKEL (reference sequence). V dropped 3 bases and J dropped 5 bases, with 19 bases sitting between them. This CDR3 reads CASSQEKGRGSETQYF. The CDR3 DNA, read in part, is TGTGCCAGCAGCCAGGAGAAAGGGAGGGGGTCGGAGACC.

This clone was found many times. The read gets to within 3 residues of the CDR3 end, and the germline J gene fills in the rest. V and J are TRBV20-1 and TRBJ2-1, with 10 bases that match TRBD2. Germline V gene data show CDR1 as DFQATT and CDR2 as SNEGSKA (reference sequence). The length of the CDR3 is 16 residues. Losses at the gene ends were 0 bases for V and 5 bases for J; bases not matched to a gene: 7. This CDR3 reads CSARDQTSGWHNEQFF. The covered CDR3 bases are TGCAGTGCTAGAGACCAGACTAGCGGGTGGCACAATGAG.

This clone was found many times. The CDR3 end falls 3 residues outside the read, so it is completed with the germline J gene. The rearrangement uses TRBV20-1 and TRBJ1-4; D possibly corresponds to TRBD1 (5 bases). This CDR3 contains 13 residues. The germline V gene has CDR1 DFQATT and CDR2 SNEGSKA (reference sequence). V was clipped by 3 bases and J by 3 bases, with 8 bases between them. The sequenced part of the CDR3 DNA is TGCAGTGCTAGGAGGGACTCTAATGAAAAA. It specifies CSARRDSNEK. The complete CDR3 sequence is CSARRDSNEKLFF.

This clone was picked up a small number of times. The CDR3 end is not reached by the read, which stops 3 residues before it; the germline J gene fills it in. V gene TRBV7-3 combines with J gene TRBJ2-5; 16 positions agree with TRBD2. Losses at the gene ends were 5 bases for V and 5 bases for J; bases not matched to a gene: 8. The germline V gene encodes CDR1 SGHTA and CDR2 FQGTGA. This CDR3 comprises 17 residues. The CDR3 protein is CASSPQGLAGGGETQYF. The sequenced part of the CDR3 DNA is TGTGCCAGCAGCCCCCAGGGACTAGCGGGAGGGGGGGAGACC.

This clone was seen repeatedly, ten times or more. The missing CDR3 end, 3 residues past where the read stops, is filled in from the germline J gene. This chain uses TRBV9 with TRBJ2-1; D unclear. Deletions cut 2 bases from V and 2 bases from J, with 8 bases between. The germline gives CDR1 SGDLS, CDR2 YYNGEE. The CDR3 is 14 residues long. The sequenced CDR3 bases are TGTGCCAGCAGCGTCGCGTCTGCCTACAATGAG. Amino acids: CASSVASAYNE. The entire CDR3 is CASSVASAYNEQFF.

This clone has just a few counts. The read ends 3 residues early relative to the CDR3; the germline J gene fills the gap. The chain has TRBV7-9 and TRBJ2-3; no definite D call. CDR3 size: 13 residues. Trimming removed 5 bases from V and 3 bases from J, with 9 bases in between. Germline CDR1 reads SEHNR; CDR2 reads FQNEAQ (reference sequence). This CDR3 reads CASSQMLTDTQYF. CDR3 DNA (partial): TGTGCCAGCAGCCAAATGTTGACAGATACG.

This clone was counted at least ten times. The read comes to an end 3 residues before the CDR3 does, leaving the germline J gene to fill in the end. The chain has TRBV11-2 and TRBJ2-2; possible D gene TRBD1, 6 bases. Germline V gene lookup returns CDR1 SGHAT and CDR2 FQNNGV. Trimming took off 1 base at V and 4 bases at J, with 7 bases between the two ends. The CDR3 is made up of 14 amino acids. The CDR3 bases that were read are TGTGCCAGCAGCTTAGTACAGGGCACCGGGGAG. Encoded protein: CASSLVQGTGE. In full, the CDR3 reads CASSLVQGTGELFF.

This clone was observed at least ten times. The CDR3 extends 3 residues past the end of the read, so its final part is completed from the germline J gene. The gene calls are TRBV5-1 and TRBJ2-7, with a weak D call TRBD1 (6 bases). Trimming removed 2 bases at V and 2 bases at J, with 20 bases between. The CDR3 spans 17 residues. Germline values: CDR1 SGHRS, CDR2 YFSETQ. The CDR3 loop is CASSFGFGTLKAYEQYF. The DNA read from the CDR3 is TGCGCCAGCAGCTTTGGTTTTGGGACACTGAAAGCCTACGAG.

This clone was observed at least ten times. The read stops 3 residues short of the end of the CDR3; the missing end is completed from the germline J gene. The chain joins TRBV20-1 to TRBJ2-1; a possible D gene is TRBD1 (5 bases). The V and J ends lost 1 base and 7 bases respectively, with 20 bases between them. From germline, CDR1 is DFQATT and CDR2 SNEGSKA (reference sequence). The CDR3 totals 16 residues. Incomplete CDR3 DNA: TGCAGTGCTAGAGGGGGCAGGGCCCCCCTGGGTAATGAG. As protein: CSARGGRAPLGNE. The full CDR3 protein reads CSARGGRAPLGNEQFF.

This clone showed up many times. Partial CDR3 DNA: TGCGCCAGCAGCCCCCCTACCGGGGGGACAGATACG. Translating it yields CASSPPTGGTDT. The whole CDR3 sequence is CASSPPTGGTDTQYF. The chain is built from TRBV5-1 and TRBJ2-3; 7 nucleotides align to TRBD2. The read ends 3 residues before the CDR3 terminus; that terminus is restored from the germline J gene. Per germline, CDR1 SGHRS and CDR2 YFSETQ. The CDR3 covers 15 residues. Unmatched junction bases numbered 8, after V lost 4 bases and J lost 3 bases.

This clone was found a few times. The CDR3 goes on 3 residues after the read ends, and that part is filled in from the germline J gene. The rearrangement links TRBV2 to TRBJ2-1; 9 bases fit TRBD2. CDR3 length: 14 amino acids. Germline V CDR1 and CDR2: SNHLY, FYNNEI. The V and J ends lost 2 bases and 6 bases, in that order; junction bases with no gene match: 2. CDR3 bases read: TGTGCCAGCAGTGAACTTAGCGGGAGCAATGAG. Translation gives CASSELSGSNE. The whole CDR3 region reads CASSELSGSNEQFF.